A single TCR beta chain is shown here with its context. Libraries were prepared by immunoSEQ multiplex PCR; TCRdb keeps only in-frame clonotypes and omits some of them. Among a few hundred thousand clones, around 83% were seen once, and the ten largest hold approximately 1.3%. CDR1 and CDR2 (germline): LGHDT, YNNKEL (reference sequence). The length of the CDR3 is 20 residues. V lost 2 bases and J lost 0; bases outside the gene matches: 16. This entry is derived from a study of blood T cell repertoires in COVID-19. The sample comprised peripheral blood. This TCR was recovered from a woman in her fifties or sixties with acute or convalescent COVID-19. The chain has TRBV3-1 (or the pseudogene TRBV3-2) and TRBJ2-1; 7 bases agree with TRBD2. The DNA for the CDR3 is TGTGCCAGCAGCCAACGGGGCGGGGGACGCCCAGAGAGCTCCTACAATGAGCAGTTCTTC. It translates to CASSQRGGGRPESSYNEQFF.